This T cell receptor (beta chain) was sequenced for a study of blood T cell repertoires in COVID-19. Original data processing: Quantification of nucleated cells was approximated via reference gene primer amplification. Sequencing used immunoSEQ multiplex PCR; TCRdb keeps in-frame clones, though not all of them. Clone size and V and J calls were adopted from that table, with D and trimming inferred from the DNA. The sample yields around 250,000 clones, around 88% seen once. Cohorts were assigned according to the clinical history that participants reported. Per the germline V gene, CDR1 is ENHRY and CDR2 is SYGVKD. The CDR3 spans 13 residues. Germline trimming cut 11 bases from V and 8 bases from J; bases unmatched to any gene: 6.

V is TRBV10-3 and J is TRBJ1-6, with 10 bases that match TRBD1. This sequence was found in a woman aged 40 to 50 with acute COVID-19. Source material: PBMCs or T cells enriched from blood (not recorded which). The CDR3 DNA is TGTGCCGTCTCCGGGACAGGGGATTCACCCCTCCACTTT. Protein sequence: CAVSGTGDSPLHF.